This T cell receptor beta chain appears in the sequencing data of a study of T cells expressing NK-cell markers. In the study overall: Each TCR beta repertoire originated in sorted T cells that were CD3+CD56+NKG2C+, CD3+CD56+NKG2C- or CD3+CD56-NKG2C+. General study findings and limits: Evidence did not settle whether expanded NKG2C+ T cell clones targeted HCMV.

This CDR3 is 16 amino acids long. The germline V gene has CDR1 SGHRS and CDR2 YFSETQ. About this clonotype: The target antigen is unknown.

Beta-chain TCR cDNA was generated via 5'RACE template switching with UMIs. From the 5' RACE reads, TCRdb lists one entry per CDR3 protein and no DNA. This sample's table has about half a million distinct CDR3 sequences. J is TRBJ2-1 and V is TRBV5-1. The source is a woman aged 45-60 years in good health. Material: blood T cells: a sorted CD56 or NKG2C T cell subset, CD4+ or CD8+ T cells, or bulk PBMC T cells (not recorded which). CDR3 amino acids: CASSLAGGRTYNEQFF.